The 24 T cell receptor beta chains in this list originate from one sample, sequenced in a study of blood T cell repertoires in COVID-19. Sequenced by immunoSEQ multiplex PCR; TCRdb stores in-frame clones only, minus some. The data contain 150,000 to 200,000 clones, approximately 83% of them singletons. The sample consisted of peripheral blood. The receptors stem from a man in his fifties with active or convalescent COVID-19.

V is TRBV2 and J is TRBJ1-2, with TRBD1 matching over 8 bases. Germline V CDR1 and CDR2: SNHLY, FYNNEI. The V gene end was trimmed by 6 bases and the J gene end by 3 bases; junction bases not matched to a gene: 12. The CDR3 extends over 16 amino acids. The CDR3 loop reads CASSRDRSPLDYGYTF. CDR3 nucleotide sequence: TGTGCCAGCAGCCGGGACAGGAGCCCTCTTGACTATGGCTACACCTTC. Full variable domain (outside the CDR3, taken from reference TRBV2 and TRBJ1-2): EPEVTQTPSHQVTQMGQEVILRCVPISNHLYFYWYRQILGQKVEFLVSFYNNEISEKSEIFDDQFSVERPDGSNFTLKIRSTKLEDSAMYFCASSRDRSPLDYGYTFGSGTRLTVV.

The chain joins TRBV3-1 (or the pseudogene TRBV3-2) to TRBJ1-1; the D gene is possibly TRBD1 (6 bases). V shed 5 bases and J shed 5 bases, with 15 bases lying between them. This CDR3 is built from 14 residues. Germline CDR1 is LGHDT and CDR2 is YNNKEL (reference sequence). DNA for the CDR3: TGTGCCAGCAGCTCAAGCCAGGGGCAAACTGAAGCTTTCTTT. Residues: CASSSSQGQTEAFF.

V usage is TRBV29-1 and J usage is TRBJ2-3; D uncertain. Trimming took 5 bases from V and 2 from J, leaving 5 bases between them. This CDR3 is 11 amino acids long. Germline V CDR1 and CDR2: SQVTM, ANQGSEA. CDR3 nucleotide sequence: TGCAGCGTTTCCTACACAGATACGCAGTATTTT. Protein product: CSVSYTDTQYF.

Only one count was recorded for this clone. The J gene is TRBJ2-2, the V gene TRBV11-3, with a possible D match to TRBD1 (6 bases). Germline V CDR1 and CDR2: SGHNT, YENEEA. Trimming removed 0 bases from V and 3 bases from J, with 11 bases in between. CDR3 length equals 16 residues. CDR3 DNA sequence: TGTGCCAGCAGCTTAGATTCGGCAGGGGACACCGGGGAGCTGTTTTTT. Translation: CASSLDSAGDTGELFF.

The chain is built from TRBV5-1 and TRBJ2-1, with D maybe TRBD2 (5 bases). The CDR3 is 18 residues long. V was cut by 4 bases and J by 8 bases, with 28 bases left in between. CDR1 SGHRS and CDR2 YFSETQ come from the germline V gene. This CDR3 reads CASSLSPLATGYIDEQFF. The CDR3 DNA reads TGCGCCAGCAGCCTCTCACCCCTAGCTACGGGCTACATCGATGAGCAGTTCTTC.

This clone was recorded a few times. The chain employs TRBV27 and TRBJ2-7; weak D call: TRBD1 (5 bases). V lost 2 bases, J lost 0 bases, and 8 bases lay in between. The length of the CDR3 is 14 residues. CDR1 is MNHEY and CDR2 is SMNVEV in the germline V gene (reference sequence). The CDR3 sequence: CASSLVQGSYEQYF. CDR3 DNA sequence: TGTGCCAGCAGTTTAGTCCAGGGCTCCTACGAGCAGTACTTC.

The chain is built from TRBV28 and TRBJ1-1, with TRBD1 matching 8 bases. The junction had 3 bases not matched to a gene; V was cut back by 6 bases and J by 0 bases. The CDR3 is 14 residues long. The germline V gene encodes CDR1 MDHEN and CDR2 SYDVKM. The DNA for the CDR3 is TGTGCCAGCAGGGGGGGACAGGTGAACACTGAAGCTTTCTTT. This gives the protein CASRGGQVNTEAFF.

CDR3 in DNA: TGTGCCAGCAGCCGAGGGGGCACGGGGAATCAGCCCCAGCATTTT. Amino acid sequence: CASSRGGTGNQPQHF. This chain connects TRBV28 to TRBJ1-5; TRBD1 agrees at 7 bases. J lost 4 bases, V lost 6 bases, and 9 bases had no gene match. This CDR3 comprises 15 residues. Germline CDR1 and CDR2: MDHEN and SYDVKM.

This clone was detected once. The chain links TRBV7-6 to TRBJ2-1; 7 bases fit TRBD1. Per germline, CDR1 SGHVS and CDR2 FNYEAQ. This CDR3 is built from 16 residues. Trimming took 5 bases from V and 3 from J; bases not matched to a gene: 10. The CDR3 nucleotides are TGTGCCAGCAGCCTTACCCGGACAGGATTCTACAATGAGCAGTTCTTC. It is translated as CASSLTRTGFYNEQFF.

V gene TRBV19 combines with J gene TRBJ2-2; maybe TRBD1 (7 bases). V gave up 7 bases and J gave up 6 bases, with 27 bases separating them. There are 18 residues in the CDR3. Germline V lookup: CDR1 LNHDA, CDR2 SQIVND (reference sequence). The CDR3 loop reads CASNPGDSSGGRAGELFF. The CDR3 coding sequence is TGTGCCAGTAACCCAGGGGACTCCTCAGGGGGTCGGGCCGGGGAGCTGTTTTTT.

This clone occurred many times. This rearrangement joins TRBV19 to TRBJ1-6; 8 nucleotides match TRBD1. CDR3 length equals 14 residues. In germline, CDR1 is LNHDA, CDR2 SQIVND (reference sequence). With 8 bases clipped from V and 13 bases from J, the junction kept 13 bases outside the gene matches. The CDR3 DNA reads as TGTGCCAGTCGATCAGGGGACAGGACTAAGCCCCTCCACTTT. It is translated as CASRSGDRTKPLHF.

The chain combines TRBV5-1 with TRBJ1-2, with D maybe TRBD1 (5 bases). The CDR3 has 18 amino acids. Germline V lookup: CDR1 SGHRS, CDR2 YFSETQ. Trimming left V 4 bases short and J 0 bases short, with 22 bases between. CDR3 DNA sequence: TGCGCCAGCAGCGGCAGGGTTACGCCCATTGGCACTAACTATGGCTACACCTTC. It codes for CASSGRVTPIGTNYGYTF.

The chain links TRBV7-2 to TRBJ2-3; D is uncertain. Germline CDR1 SGHTA, CDR2 FQGNSA. V was pared by 3 bases and J by 0 bases, with 4 bases between. The CDR3 contains 13 residues. CDR3 bases: TGTGCCAGCAGCTTCCCTAGCACAGATACGCAGTATTTT. Its protein is CASSFPSTDTQYF.

The chain links TRBV18 to TRBJ1-2, with D possibly matching TRBD1 (5 bases). The CDR3 has 14 amino acids. V lost 3 bases and J 8 bases, leaving 16 bases between the germline ends. CDR1 is KGHSH, CDR2 LQKENI, per germline. The CDR3 DNA reads TGTGCCAGCTCACCTCAACAGGAGCTTGCGGGCTACACCTTC. It encodes CASSPQQELAGYTF.

V and J are TRBV11-2 and TRBJ1-1; D call uncertain. This CDR3 is built from 13 residues. V lost 0 bases, J lost 7 bases, and 9 bases lay in between. The germline V gene encodes CDR1 SGHAT and CDR2 FQNNGV. Here the CDR3 DNA reads TGTGCCAGCAGCTTAGATCCCGGAGATGAAGCTTTCTTT. Translation: CASSLDPGDEAFF.

The rearrangement joins TRBV3-1 (or the pseudogene TRBV3-2) to TRBJ2-7, with 9 bases identical to TRBD1. CDR3 length: 16 amino acids. The germline CDR1 and CDR2 sequences are LGHDT and YNNKEL (reference sequence). Trimming removed 2 bases from V and 2 bases from J; junction bases left unmatched: 7. For the CDR3, the DNA is TGTGCCAGCAGCCAACTACCGGGACAGGGTACCTACGAGCAGTACTTC. Translated, it gives CASSQLPGQGTYEQYF.

The chain couples TRBV2 to TRBJ2-7; 11 positions agree with TRBD1. With V trimmed by 6 bases and J by 3 bases, 4 bases remained unmatched. The CDR3 length is 14 residues. CDR1 and CDR2 (germline): SNHLY, FYNNEI. CDR3 loop: CASSLGTGGYEQYF. CDR3 DNA: TGTGCCAGCAGCCTCGGGACAGGGGGCTACGAGCAGTACTTC.

The chain has TRBV9 and TRBJ1-1; 9 positions agree with TRBD1. V trimming: 0 bases; J trimming: 4 bases; junction bases outside the gene matches: 4. Germline V CDR1 and CDR2: SGDLS, YYNGEE. The CDR3 is 15 residues long. The CDR3 spells CASSVGGQGSTEAFF. CDR3 in DNA: TGTGCCAGCAGCGTAGGAGGACAGGGGAGCACTGAAGCTTTCTTT.

The rearrangement links TRBV20-1 to TRBJ1-5; tentatively, D is TRBD1 (6 bases). Germline V gives CDR1 DFQATT, CDR2 SNEGSKA (reference sequence). This CDR3 has 14 residues. V was trimmed by 6 bases and J by 6 bases, leaving 18 bases between them. CDR3 in amino acids: CSASEGGSSQPQHF. The CDR3 nucleotides are TGCAGTGCAAGTGAGGGGGGTAGCTCTCAGCCCCAGCATTTT.

The J gene is TRBJ2-7, the V gene TRBV1; the D call of TRBD2 is as the table states it, not checked on the DNA. TRBV1 corresponds to a pseudogene. The CDR3 is 12 amino acids. CDR3 DNA: TGCACCAGCAGCCAAGCCCTCCACGGGCAGTACTTC. Amino acids: CTSSQALHGQYF.

The rearrangement uses TRBV7-9 and TRBJ2-3, with no clear D. V was clipped by 4 bases and J by 6 bases, with 5 bases between them. This CDR3 spans 11 amino acids. Per germline, CDR1 SEHNR and CDR2 FQNEAQ (reference sequence). CDR3 residues: CASSSRDTQYF. The CDR3 nucleotides read TGTGCCAGCAGCTCTAGGGATACGCAGTATTTT.

The chain carries TRBV25-1 and TRBJ1-1; 11 nucleotides line up with TRBD1. The CDR3 sequence is 14 residues long. Germline CDR1 MGHDK, CDR2 SYGVNS. With V trimmed by 8 bases and J by 4 bases, 6 bases remained unmatched. CDR3 bases: TGTGCCAGCGGGACCGGGACAGGGGGCACTGAAGCTTTCTTT. It encodes CASGTGTGGTEAFF. Filled out from reference TRBV25-1 and TRBJ1-1, the complete variable domain reads EADIYQTPRYLVIGTGKKITLECSQTMGHDKMYWYQQDPGMELHLIHYSYGVNSTEKGDLSSESTVSRIRTEHFPLTLESARPSHTSQYLCASGTGTGGTEAFFGQGTRLTVV.

J is TRBJ2-7 and V is TRBV5-5; tentatively, D is TRBD1 (5 bases). The CDR3 has 15 amino acids. CDR1 and CDR2 from the germline V gene are SGHKS and YYEKEE (reference sequence). V was trimmed by 4 bases and J by 2 bases, leaving 16 bases between them. The CDR3 is CASSPGFSMAYEQYF. CDR3 sequence (DNA): TGTGCCAGCAGCCCAGGGTTTAGTATGGCCTACGAGCAGTACTTC.

This clone was observed once. The CDR3 loop is CASSYSGQAGNSPLHF. The CDR3 DNA reads as TGTGCCAGCAGTTACTCGGGACAGGCGGGCAATTCACCCCTCCACTTT. The rearrangement links TRBV6-6 to TRBJ1-6; 8 bases align to TRBD1. The CDR3 spans 16 residues. The ends lost 0 bases at V and 7 bases at J; junction bases unmatched: 5. The germline V gene encodes CDR1 MNHNY and CDR2 SVGAGI (reference sequence).